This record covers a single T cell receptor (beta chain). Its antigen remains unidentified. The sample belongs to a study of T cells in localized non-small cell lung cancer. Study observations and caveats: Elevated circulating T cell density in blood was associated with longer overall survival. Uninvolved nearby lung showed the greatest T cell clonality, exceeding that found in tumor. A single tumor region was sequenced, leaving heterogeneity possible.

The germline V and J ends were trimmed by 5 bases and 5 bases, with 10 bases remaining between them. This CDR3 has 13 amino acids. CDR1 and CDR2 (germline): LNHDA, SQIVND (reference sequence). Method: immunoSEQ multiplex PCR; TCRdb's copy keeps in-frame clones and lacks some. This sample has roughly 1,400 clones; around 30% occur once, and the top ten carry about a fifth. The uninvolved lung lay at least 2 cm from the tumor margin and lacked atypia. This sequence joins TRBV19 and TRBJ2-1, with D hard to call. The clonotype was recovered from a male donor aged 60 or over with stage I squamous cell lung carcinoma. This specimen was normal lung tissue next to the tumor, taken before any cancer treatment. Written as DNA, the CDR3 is TGTGCCAGTAGTTCCCGCGGTGACAATGAGCAGTTCTTC. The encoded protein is CASSSRGDNEQFF. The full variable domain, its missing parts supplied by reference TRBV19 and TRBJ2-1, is DGGITQSPKYLFRKEGQNVTLSCEQNLNHDAMYWYRQDPGQGLRLIYYSQIVNDFQKGDIAEGYSVSREKKESFPLTVTSAQKNPTAFYLCASSSRGDNEQFFGPGTRLTVL.